The 4 T cell receptor beta chains below were found in one sample sequenced in a study of immune evolution from preneoplasia to lung adenocarcinoma. Repertoires were generated with immunoSEQ multiplex PCR, while TCRdb's copy carries only in-frame clones and drops some. The data contain around 7,500 clones, less than 85% of them singletons. Sequencing was carried out using FFPE atypical adenomatous hyperplasia tissue from the lung. This sample's subset: atypical adenomatous hyperplasia (AAH), lung preneoplasia. Receptors originate from a donor of 70 years or more with lung adenocarcinoma. Some clones in this sample may be carry-over from other donors' samples.

The V gene is TRBV10-3, the J gene TRBJ2-1, with D maybe TRBD2 (6 bases). The germline CDR1 and CDR2 sequences are ENHRY and SYGVKD. The CDR3 is 15 residues long. V was clipped by 0 bases and J by 5 bases, with 11 bases between them. CDR3 residues: CAISESGGVDNEQFF. Written as DNA, the CDR3 is TGTGCCATCAGTGAGTCGGGGGGAGTCGACAATGAGCAGTTCTTC.

This clone was seen a handful of times. The V call is TRBV11-3, the J call TRBJ2-3; 14 bases match TRBD2. Unmatched junction bases numbered 4, after V lost 0 bases and J lost 2 bases. Germline V gene data show CDR1 as SGHNT and CDR2 as YENEEA. This CDR3 comprises 18 residues. CDR3 residues: CASSLDPTSGRVTDTQYF. In nucleotides, the CDR3 is TGTGCCAGCAGCTTAGATCCGACTAGCGGGAGGGTCACAGATACGCAGTATTTT.

V usage is TRBV18 and J usage is TRBJ2-7; 7 bases match TRBD1. From germline, CDR1 is KGHSH and CDR2 LQKENI. V lost 3 bases and J lost 4; bases outside the gene matches: 3. This CDR3 comprises 13 residues. The CDR3 is CASSPTGLYEQYF. Written as DNA, the CDR3 is TGTGCCAGCTCACCGACAGGGTTGTACGAGCAGTACTTC.

The chain joins TRBV10-2 to TRBJ2-7; TRBD1 agrees at 10 bases. CDR3 length: 14 amino acids. The germline gives CDR1 WSHSY, CDR2 SAAADI. With 7 bases clipped from V and 3 bases from J, the junction kept 6 bases outside the gene matches. The CDR3 region is CASKPGQGNYEQYF. DNA for the CDR3: TGCGCCAGCAAACCGGGACAGGGGAACTACGAGCAGTACTTC.